The 18 T cell receptor beta chains below come from one sample, sequenced in a study of T-cell reconstitution after alpha-beta-depleted transplantation in children. Library preparation (for TCRbeta) was performed with unique molecular identifiers. In TCRdb, the PCR reads were re-called with MiXCR into one record per CDR3 protein. The sample contains some 350,000 distinct CDR3 sequences, over 9% of which appear only once. This specimen was PBMCs from the stem cell graft donor, taken from the stem cell graft. The receptors come from a human donor who donated a stem cell graft to a child with acute lymphoblastic leukemia.

This chain links TRBV20-1 with TRBJ2-2; 11 bases agree with TRBD2. J lost 0 bases, V lost 4 bases, and 16 bases had no gene match. Germline V gives CDR1 DFQATT, CDR2 SNEGSKA (reference sequence). The CDR3 covers 20 residues. The DNA for the CDR3 is TGCAGTGCTAAAAAATCCGTAGCGGGAGGGCCGCCGACGAACACCGGGGAGCTGTTTTTT. This sequence encodes CSAKKSVAGGPPTNTGELFF.

To note about this clonotype: Compared with germline, one end of the junction differs, possibly owing to a read error. As DNA, the CDR3 is TGTGCTAGCAGCTTAAGGTCCCTAGCGGGAGTGGGAGAGACCCAGTACTTC. Protein: CASSLRSLAGVGETQYF. The V call is TRBV7-7, the J call TRBJ2-5, with 10 bases identical to TRBD2. CDR3 size: 17 residues. Germline CDR1 is SSHAT and CDR2 is FNYEAQ (reference sequence).

The chain uses TRBV29-1 and TRBJ2-7; 7 bases line up with TRBD1. V shed 2 bases, J shed 6 bases, and the junction held 7 bases outside the gene matches. Germline V gives CDR1 SQVTM, CDR2 ANQGSEA. The CDR3 has 13 amino acids. The DNA of the CDR3 is TGCAGCGTTGAAACAGGGGCGAGTAGCGAGCAGTACTTC. It yields the protein CSVETGASSEQYF.

This chain links TRBV4-2 with TRBJ2-3; either TRBD1 or TRBD2 may fit D (5 bases each). The germline V gene encodes CDR1 LGHNA and CDR2 YNFKEQ. The CDR3 is made up of 19 amino acids. Trimming took off 1 base at V and 0 bases at J, with 20 bases between the two ends. The CDR3 DNA reads as TGTGCCAGCAGCCAAGGGCTCGGGCCGAAGGGACGGAGCACAGATACGCAGTATTTT. This encodes CASSQGLGPKGRSTDTQYF.

V is TRBV10-3 and J is TRBJ1-1; D gene ambiguous. Germline V CDR1 and CDR2: ENHRY, SYGVKD. This CDR3 contains 13 residues. The V end was cut by 2 bases, the J end by 2 bases, with 6 bases between. CDR3 in DNA: TGTGCCATCAGTGAGACACCTAACACTGAAGCTTTCTTT. This gives the protein CAISETPNTEAFF.

As concerns this clonotype: A much bigger clone sits one base away, suggesting this may be a read error. The chain links TRBV20-1 to TRBJ1-5, with D possibly being TRBD1 (6 bases). Germline-derived CDR1 and CDR2 are DFQATT and SNEGSKA (reference sequence). The CDR3 loop spans 12 amino acids. V lost 5 bases to trimming and J lost 9 bases, with 14 bases between them. The CDR3 here is CSALKGDPPQHF. In nucleotides, the CDR3 is TGCAGTGCTCTTAAGGGGGACCCGCCCCAGCATTTT.

The sample holds a few counts of this clonotype. The gene calls are TRBV7-3 and TRBJ2-1, with a possible D match to TRBD2 (5 bases). From germline, CDR1 is SGHTA and CDR2 FQGTGA. CDR3 length: 15 residues. V gave up 6 bases and J gave up 2 bases, with 14 bases separating them. CDR3 residues: CASSKTLATYNEQFF. DNA of the CDR3: TGTGCCAGCAGTAAAACGCTAGCTACCTACAATGAGCAGTTCTTC.

V usage is TRBV7-9 and J usage is TRBJ2-2, with D possibly TRBD2 on 6 matching bases. The V and J ends lost 0 bases and 4 bases respectively, with 12 bases between them. Germline V gives CDR1 SEHNR, CDR2 FQNEAQ (reference sequence). CDR3 length: 16 residues. The DNA of the CDR3 is TGTGCCAGCAGCTTAGCCCGGACTACAACCACCGGGGAGCTGTTTTTT. Protein product: CASSLARTTTTGELFF.

The chain couples TRBV20-1 to TRBJ1-5, with D possibly being TRBD1 (5 bases). The CDR3 runs to 16 residues. Germline values: CDR1 DFQATT, CDR2 SNEGSKA (reference sequence). Trimming cost V 6 bases and J 4 bases, with 22 bases left between them. The CDR3, as DNA: TGCAGTGCCTCCGCCCTAATGGAGGGGCAGAATCAGCCCCAGCATTTT. Its protein is CSASALMEGQNQPQHF.

This clonotype was detected ten times or more. The chain uses TRBV7-9 and TRBJ2-5; D is possibly TRBD2 (5 bases). V dropped 7 bases and J dropped 3 bases, with 9 bases sitting between them. The CDR3 loop spans 12 amino acids. Germline-derived CDR1 and CDR2 are SEHNR and FQNEAQ (reference sequence). The DNA for the CDR3 is TGTGCCAGCAACCCCGGGGAAGAGACCCAGTACTTC. This sequence encodes CASNPGEETQYF.

In its sample, this clonotype was seen a few times. The CDR3 reads CASSEGSLISNQPQHF. The CDR3 DNA reads TGTGCCAGCAGTGAAGGGAGTTTGATTAGCAATCAGCCCCAGCATTTT. V gene TRBV2 combines with J gene TRBJ1-5; D unresolved. The CDR3 loop spans 16 amino acids. V lost 1 base and J 0 bases, leaving 10 bases between the germline ends. Germline-derived CDR1 and CDR2 are SNHLY and FYNNEI.

There are a few counts of this clonotype. The chain's CDR3 is CSARDPAYQETQYF. DNA of the CDR3: TGCAGTGCTAGAGATCCGGCTTACCAAGAGACCCAGTACTTC. The chain combines TRBV20-1 with TRBJ2-5; D unclear. The germline CDR1 and CDR2 sequences are DFQATT and SNEGSKA (reference sequence). V was cut by 0 bases and J by 0 bases, with 8 bases left in between. The CDR3 covers 14 residues.

This clonotype has only a few counts. The rearrangement joins TRBV5-6 to TRBJ2-1; D tentatively fits TRBD1 or TRBD2 (5 bases each). This CDR3 has 13 residues. V lost 2 bases, J lost 8 bases, and 11 bases lay in between. The germline V gene has CDR1 SGHDT and CDR2 YYEEEE. This CDR3 reads CASSFWGRHEQFF. In DNA, the CDR3 is TGTGCCAGCAGCTTTTGGGGGAGACATGAGCAGTTCTTC.

This clonotype was detected many times. The junction shows a germline mismatch at one end, possibly a read error. The chain links TRBV7-3 to TRBJ1-2; 9 nucleotides match TRBD1. CDR1 is SGHTA and CDR2 is FQGTGA in the germline V gene. This CDR3 spans 15 amino acids. Here the CDR3 reads CASSITGQGSYGYTF. Here the CDR3 DNA reads TGTGCCAGCAGCATAACGGGACAGGGTTCCTATGGCTACACCTTC.

This clonotype was seen more than once but under ten times. This sequence joins TRBV7-9 and TRBJ1-1; tentative D call: TRBD1 (6 bases). V was shortened by 5 bases and J by 1 base, with 14 bases between the two germline ends. This CDR3 is 15 amino acids long. Germline V gene sequence: CDR1 SEHNR, CDR2 FQNEAQ (reference sequence). The CDR3 is CASSPPRQANTEAFF. DNA for the CDR3: TGTGCCAGCAGCCCCCCCCGACAGGCGAACACTGAAGCTTTCTTT.

The J gene is TRBJ2-1, the V gene TRBV7-9, with D possibly matching TRBD2 (6 bases). V was clipped by 6 bases and J by 3 bases, with 9 bases between them. CDR1 and CDR2 (germline): SEHNR, FQNEAQ (reference sequence). The CDR3 consists of 13 residues. CDR3 protein: CASRRLDYNEQFF. The CDR3 DNA reads as TGTGCCAGCAGGAGACTAGACTACAATGAGCAGTTCTTC.

This clonotype was detected a few times. CDR3 sequence: CASSTGTSNEQFF. CDR3 sequence (DNA): TGTGCCAGCAGCACAGGGACTAGCAATGAGCAGTTCTTC. This rearrangement joins TRBV28 to TRBJ2-1; 8 bases are a match to TRBD2. V lost 6 bases to trimming and J lost 6 bases; unmatched junction nucleotides: 4. Germline lookup yields CDR1 MDHEN and CDR2 SYDVKM. The length of the CDR3 is 13 residues.

This clonotype was observed a handful of times. The chain has TRBV4-3 and TRBJ2-2; D perhaps matches TRBD2 (5 bases). V was cut by 4 bases and J by 8 bases, with 20 bases left in between. The CDR3 loop spans 16 amino acids. Germline loops: CDR1 LGHNA, CDR2 YSLEER. DNA of the CDR3: TGCGCCAGCAGCCTGTACGATAGCGCCAGCGTGGGGGAGCTGTTTTTT. This gives the protein CASSLYDSASVGELFF.